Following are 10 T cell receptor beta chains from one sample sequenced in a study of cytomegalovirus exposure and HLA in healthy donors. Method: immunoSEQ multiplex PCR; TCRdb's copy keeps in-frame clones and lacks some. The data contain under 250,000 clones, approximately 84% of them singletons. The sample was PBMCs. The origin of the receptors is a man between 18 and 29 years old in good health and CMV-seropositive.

CDR3 residues: CAWREQSLATDTQYF. CDR3 bases: TGTGCCTGGAGAGAACAGTCCCTAGCCACAGATACGCAGTATTTT. The chain has TRBV30 and TRBJ2-3, with D possibly matching TRBD2 (5 bases). CDR1 is GTSNPN and CDR2 is SVGIG in the germline V gene (reference sequence). V was pared by 3 bases and J by 2 bases, with 15 bases between. The CDR3 loop spans 15 amino acids.

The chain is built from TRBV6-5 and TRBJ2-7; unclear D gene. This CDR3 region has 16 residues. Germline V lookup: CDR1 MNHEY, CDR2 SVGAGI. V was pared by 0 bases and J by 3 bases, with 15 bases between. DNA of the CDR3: TGTGCCAGCAGTTACTCGAGGCGAGCGAGGAGCTACGAGCAGTACTTC. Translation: CASSYSRRARSYEQYF.

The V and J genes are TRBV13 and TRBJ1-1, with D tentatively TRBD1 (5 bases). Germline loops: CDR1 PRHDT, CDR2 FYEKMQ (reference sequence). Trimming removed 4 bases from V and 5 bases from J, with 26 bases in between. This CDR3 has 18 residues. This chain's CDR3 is CASSSLERGTRKRTEAFF. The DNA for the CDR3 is TGTGCCAGCAGCTCCCTAGAGCGGGGGACCAGAAAAAGGACTGAAGCTTTCTTT.

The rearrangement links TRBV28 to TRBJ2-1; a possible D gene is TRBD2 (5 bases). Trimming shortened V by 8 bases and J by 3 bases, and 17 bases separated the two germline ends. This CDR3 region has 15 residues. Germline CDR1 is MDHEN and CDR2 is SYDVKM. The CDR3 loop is CASAPAGVDYNEQFF. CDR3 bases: TGTGCCAGCGCACCCGCCGGGGTGGACTACAATGAGCAGTTCTTC. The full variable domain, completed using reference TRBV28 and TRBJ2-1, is DVKVTQSSRYLVKRTGEKVFLECVQDMDHENMFWYRQDPGLGLRLIYFSYDVKMKEKGDIPEGYSVSREKKERFSLILESASTNQTSMYLCASAPAGVDYNEQFFGPGTRLTVL.

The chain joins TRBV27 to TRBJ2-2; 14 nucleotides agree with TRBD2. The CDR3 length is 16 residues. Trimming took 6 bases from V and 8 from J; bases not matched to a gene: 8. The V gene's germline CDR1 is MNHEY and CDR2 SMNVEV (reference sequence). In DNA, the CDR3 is TGTGCCAGCAGCCCGGGACTAGCGGGAGTCTATGGGGAGCTGTTTTTT. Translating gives CASSPGLAGVYGELFF.

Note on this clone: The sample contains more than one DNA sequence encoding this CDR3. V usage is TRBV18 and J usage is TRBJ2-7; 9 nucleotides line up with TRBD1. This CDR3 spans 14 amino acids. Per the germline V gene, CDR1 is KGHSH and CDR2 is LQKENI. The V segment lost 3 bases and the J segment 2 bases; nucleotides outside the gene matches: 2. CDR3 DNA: TGTGCCAGCTCACCCGGGACAGGGCCCTACGAGCAGTACTTC. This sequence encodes CASSPGTGPYEQYF. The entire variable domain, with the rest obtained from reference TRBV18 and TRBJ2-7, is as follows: NAGVMQNPRHLVRRRGQEARLRCSPMKGHSHVYWYRQLPEEGLKFMVYLQKENIIDESGMPKERFSAEFPKEGPSILRIQQVVRGDSAAYFCASSPGTGPYEQYFGPGTRLTVT.

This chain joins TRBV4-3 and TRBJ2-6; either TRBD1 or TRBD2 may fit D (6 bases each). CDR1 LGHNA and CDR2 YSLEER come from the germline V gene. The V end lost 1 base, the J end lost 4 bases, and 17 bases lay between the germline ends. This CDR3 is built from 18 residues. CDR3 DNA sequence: TGCGCCAGCAGCCAAGTTGGTCCACGGGGGCCAGGGGCCAACGTCCTGACTTTC. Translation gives CASSQVGPRGPGANVLTF.

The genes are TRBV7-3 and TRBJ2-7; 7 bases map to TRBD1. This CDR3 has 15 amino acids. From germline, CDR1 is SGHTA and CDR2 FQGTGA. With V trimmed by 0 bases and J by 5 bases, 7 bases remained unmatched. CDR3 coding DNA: TGTGCCAGCAGCTTAACCCCGAACAGGGGTAACGAGCAGTACTTC. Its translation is CASSLTPNRGNEQYF.

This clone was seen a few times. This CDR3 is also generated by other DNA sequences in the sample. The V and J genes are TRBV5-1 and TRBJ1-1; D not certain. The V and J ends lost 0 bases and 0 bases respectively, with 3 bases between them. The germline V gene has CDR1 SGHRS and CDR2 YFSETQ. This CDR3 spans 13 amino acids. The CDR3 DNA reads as TGCGCCAGCAGCTTGGATTTGAACACTGAAGCTTTCTTT. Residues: CASSLDLNTEAFF.

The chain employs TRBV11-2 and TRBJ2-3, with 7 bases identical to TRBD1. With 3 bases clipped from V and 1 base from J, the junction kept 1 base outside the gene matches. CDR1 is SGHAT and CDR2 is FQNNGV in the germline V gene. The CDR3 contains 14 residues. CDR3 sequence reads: CASSLRGRTDTQYF. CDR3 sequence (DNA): TGTGCCAGCAGCTTGAGGGGGCGCACAGATACGCAGTATTTT.